Each of the 2 T cell receptor beta chains below was sequenced from the same sample in a study of shared clonotypes between healthy human individuals. Produced via immunoSEQ multiplex PCR; TCRdb's table is partial and in-frame only. Of roughly 1,000,000 clones detected, approximately 78% appear once; the ten largest clones hold 0.5% to 0.6%. Sample: memory CD4+ T cells from PBMCs. Subset in this sample: CD45RA-negative fraction. Source of these receptors: a man in his late teens or twenties in good health. Some clones in this sample may be carry-over from other donors' samples.

The chain couples TRBV5-1 to TRBJ2-2; D is unclear. Trimming removed 5 bases from V and 1 base from J, with 6 bases in between. CDR3 length equals 13 residues. The germline V gene has CDR1 SGHRS and CDR2 YFSETQ. CDR3 sequence reads: CASRAQNTGELFF. CDR3 nucleotide sequence: TGCGCCAGCAGGGCCCAGAACACCGGGGAGCTGTTTTTT.

The chain uses TRBV7-7 and TRBJ1-5; D is uncertain. Germline V lookup: CDR1 SSHAT, CDR2 FNYEAQ (reference sequence). Trimming removed 1 base at V and 5 bases at J, with 6 bases between. This CDR3 is built from 13 residues. The CDR3 protein is CASSLDLDQPQHF. The CDR3, as DNA: TGTGCCAGCAGCTTAGATCTAGATCAGCCCCAGCATTTT. Combining the CDR3 with reference TRBV7-7 and TRBJ1-5 gives the whole variable domain GAGVSQSPRYKVTKRGQDVTLRCDPISSHATLYWYQQALGQGPEFLTYFNYEAQPDKSGLPSDRFSAERPEGSISTLTIQRTEQRDSAMYRCASSLDLDQPQHFGDGTRLSIL.